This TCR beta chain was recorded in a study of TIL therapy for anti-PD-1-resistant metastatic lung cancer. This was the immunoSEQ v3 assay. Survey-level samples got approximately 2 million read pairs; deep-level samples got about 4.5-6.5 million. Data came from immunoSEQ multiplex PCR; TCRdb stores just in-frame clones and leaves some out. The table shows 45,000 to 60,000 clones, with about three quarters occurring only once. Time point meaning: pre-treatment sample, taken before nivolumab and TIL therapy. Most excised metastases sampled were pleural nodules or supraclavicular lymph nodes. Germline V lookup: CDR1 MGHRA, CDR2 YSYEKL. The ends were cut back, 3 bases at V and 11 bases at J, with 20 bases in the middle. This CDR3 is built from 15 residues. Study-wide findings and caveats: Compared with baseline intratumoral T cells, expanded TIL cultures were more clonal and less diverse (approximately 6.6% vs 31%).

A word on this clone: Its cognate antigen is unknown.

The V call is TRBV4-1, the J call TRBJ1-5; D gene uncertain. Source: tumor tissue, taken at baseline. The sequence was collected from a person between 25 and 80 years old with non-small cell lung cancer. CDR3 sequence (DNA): TGCGCCAGCAGCCAGGACGGACGGGTGATCGGGGCCCAGCATTTT. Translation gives CASSQDGRVIGAQHF.